The text below deals with one T cell receptor beta chain. These data come from a study of blood T cell repertoires in COVID-19. About the research overall: Italy, Spain and the United States were the sources of the convalescent and acute COVID-19 samples.

This CDR3 has 15 residues. Between the trimmed V and J ends, which lost 10 bases and 6 bases, there was a span of 21 bases. Germline CDR1 reads MNHNY; CDR2 reads SVGAGI (reference sequence). Sequenced by immunoSEQ multiplex PCR; TCRdb stores in-frame clones only, minus some. The sample contains 80,000 or so clones, approximately 89% of which appear only once. The chain is built from TRBV6-6 and TRBJ2-2, with D tentatively TRBD2 (5 bases). The sequencing sample was made of peripheral blood. The sequence was collected from a man in his fifties with acute or convalescent COVID-19. CDR3 sequence: CATRHEGNSAGELFF. CDR3 DNA sequence: TGTGCCACCCGACACGAGGGCAATTCAGCCGGGGAGCTGTTTTTT.